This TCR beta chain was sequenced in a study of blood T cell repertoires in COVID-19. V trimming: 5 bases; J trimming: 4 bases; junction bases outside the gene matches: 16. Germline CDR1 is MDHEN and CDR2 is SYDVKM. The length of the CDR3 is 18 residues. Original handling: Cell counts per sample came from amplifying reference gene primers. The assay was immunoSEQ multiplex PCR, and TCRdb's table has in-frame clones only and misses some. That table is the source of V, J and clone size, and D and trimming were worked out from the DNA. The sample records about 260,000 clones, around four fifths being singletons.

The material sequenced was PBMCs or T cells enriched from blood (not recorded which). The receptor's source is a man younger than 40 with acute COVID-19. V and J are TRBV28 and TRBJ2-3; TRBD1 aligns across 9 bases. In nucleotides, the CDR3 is TGTGCCAGCAGTCGTACCGGACAGGGGTTTATCTCCGCAGATACGCAGTATTTT. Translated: CASSRTGQGFISADTQYF.